There are many counts of the clone carrying this T cell receptor (beta chain). Its target is not known. The authors ran a second PCR of 7 to 11 cycles using a sample-barcoded 5' primer and a J-beta primer mix. Any given sample supplied a minimum of 2.5 million CDR3-containing paired-end reads. MiXCR was run by TCRdb on the 5' RACE reads, yielding one entry per CDR3 protein. The table records 1.5 million to 2 million distinct CDR3 sequences, approximately 30% of them present only once. This sample is drawn from a study of blood T cells in healthy people across ages. Study-wide results and caveats: PBMC samples, being unsorted, prevented any conclusive comparison of naive and antigen-experienced cells.

The extraction recovered at least 5 micrograms of total RNA per sample. The trim removed 6 bases at V and 8 bases at J, leaving 8 bases unmatched. Germline values: CDR1 MNHNY, CDR2 SVGAGI (reference sequence). The CDR3 is 13 residues long. Source material: blood. This TCR came from a woman aged 25 to 45 in good health. The chain combines TRBV6-6 with TRBJ1-2; 8 positions agree with TRBD1. The CDR3 nucleotides are TGTGCCAGCAGCGGACAGGGAGAGACGGGCTACACCTTC. Amino acid sequence: CASSGQGETGYTF.